The 18 T cell receptor beta chains in this list originate from one sample, sequenced in a study of T-cell memory formation after mild COVID-19. TCRdb reprocessed the 5' RACE reads with MiXCR, giving one entry per CDR3 protein. Here the sample spans about 200,000 distinct CDR3 sequences, around 17% being singletons. Sample: PBMCs or a T cell subset sorted from them (not recorded which). These receptors came from an adult woman who had mild COVID-19 (a few samples of this study predate the infection). Cell type and time point are not known.

The chain recombines TRBV29-1 with TRBJ2-7, with D perhaps matching TRBD1 (5 bases). V was shortened by 5 bases and J by 2 bases, with 10 bases between the two germline ends. The CDR3 length is 12 residues. The germline V gene has CDR1 SQVTM and CDR2 ANQGSEA. For the CDR3, the DNA is TGCAGCGTTTCAGGGATCGCCTACGAGCAGTACTTC. This encodes CSVSGIAYEQYF.

This clonotype has more than one count but fewer than ten. V is TRBV20-1 and J is TRBJ2-6; D possibly corresponds to TRBD2 (6 bases). In germline, CDR1 is DFQATT, CDR2 SNEGSKA (reference sequence). V shed 2 bases and J shed 7 bases, with 9 bases lying between them. The CDR3 has 13 amino acids. The CDR3 loop reads CSARTGGANVLTF. In nucleotides, the CDR3 is TGCAGTGCTAGAACCGGGGGTGCCAACGTCCTGACTTTC.

This clonotype turned up a few times. The genes are TRBV5-1 and TRBJ2-3, with D tentatively TRBD2 (6 bases). With 0 bases removed from V and 4 bases from J, the gap between germline ends came to 12 bases. The germline gives CDR1 SGHRS, CDR2 YFSETQ. The length of the CDR3 is 15 residues. For the CDR3, the DNA is TGCGCCAGCAGCTTGGGAGCGGGCCGGCCAGATACGCAGTATTTT. It is translated as CASSLGAGRPDTQYF.

Of note for this clonotype: One end of the junction is discordant with germline, which a read error may explain. The chain uses TRBV12-3 or TRBV12-4 and TRBJ1-2; D call uncertain. The CDR3 sequence is 13 residues long. CDR3 amino acids: CASSLGRVGGDTF. CDR3 in DNA: TGTGCCAGCAGTTTAGGTAGGGTGGGTGGCGACACCTTC.

The chain couples TRBV7-2 to TRBJ2-2, with a tentative D call TRBD2 (6 bases). Germline loops: CDR1 SGHTA, CDR2 FQGNSA. This CDR3 has 13 amino acids. V shed 6 bases and J shed 6 bases, with 11 bases lying between them. The CDR3 nucleotides are TGTGCCAGCAGATGGACTAACGCCGGGGAGCTGTTTTTT. Protein: CASRWTNAGELFF.

The table lists this clonotype with a few counts. V is TRBV24-1 and J is TRBJ2-2, with D possibly being TRBD1 or TRBD2 (5 bases each). Germline CDR1 is KGHDR and CDR2 is SFDVKD. Trimming took 4 bases from V and 0 from J, leaving 14 bases between them. This CDR3 has 17 amino acids. The CDR3 sequence is CATSDPPGDANTGELFF. CDR3 sequence (DNA): TGTGCCACCAGTGACCCCCCCGGGGACGCGAACACCGGGGAGCTGTTTTTT.

About this clonotype: At one of its ends the junction is not consistent with the germline gene, which may arise from a read error. The V call is TRBV6-2 or TRBV6-3, the J call TRBJ2-3; 13 bases are shared with TRBD2. The germline gives CDR1 MNHEY, CDR2 SVGEGT. The CDR3 loop spans 16 amino acids. In DNA form, the CDR3 reads TGTGCCAGCAGTTTCGGGACTAGCGGGATGATTGTAAGGGGGGCATTT. Protein: CASSFGTSGMIVRGAF.

This clonotype occurred a few times. The chain has TRBV29-1 and TRBJ2-7, with D possibly being TRBD1 (6 bases). The CDR3 sequence is 12 residues long. Germline V gene sequence: CDR1 SQVTM, CDR2 ANQGSEA. V lost 4 bases and J 4 bases, leaving 11 bases between the germline ends. CDR3 sequence reads: CSVGDRTYEQYF. The CDR3, as DNA: TGCAGCGTTGGAGACAGGACTTACGAGCAGTACTTC.

The V gene is TRBV2, the J gene TRBJ2-3, with TRBD2 as a possible D gene (6 bases). Germline CDR1 and CDR2: SNHLY and FYNNEI. CDR3 length: 12 amino acids. V dropped 7 bases and J dropped 8 bases, with 13 bases sitting between them. CDR3 nucleotide sequence: TGTGCCAGCATCCTCGGGAGTGTTACGCAGTATTTT. Amino acids: CASILGSVTQYF.

The rearrangement links TRBV7-2 to TRBJ1-6; D remains unclear. The V gene lost 5 bases and the J gene lost 7 bases, with 9 bases spanning the gap. Germline lookup yields CDR1 SGHTA and CDR2 FQGNSA. The CDR3 contains 13 residues. The DNA of the CDR3 is TGTGCCAGCAGCCAGAGTACGAATTCACCCCTCCACTTT. Translating it yields CASSQSTNSPLHF.

The chain employs TRBV20-1 and TRBJ2-2; TRBD2 agrees at 7 bases. The J segment lost 1 base and the V segment lost 1 base, leaving 9 bases of the junction unmatched. Germline V gene data show CDR1 as DFQATT and CDR2 as SNEGSKA (reference sequence). CDR3 length: 17 amino acids. The CDR3 nucleotides read TGCAGTGCTAGAGGTGGGCCGGGACTAAAGAACACCGGGGAGCTGTTTTTT. The encoded protein is CSARGGPGLKNTGELFF.

This clonotype turned up a few times. The chain couples TRBV21-1 to TRBJ1-6. TRBV21-1 is given as a pseudogene. The CDR3 loop spans 13 amino acids. CDR3 nucleotide sequence: TGTGCCAGCAGCAGTAGTAGGAATTCACCCCTCCACTTT. Protein sequence: CASSSSRNSPLHF.

This clonotype was picked up many times. V usage is TRBV5-1 and J usage is TRBJ1-1; TRBD1 matches at 8 bases. Trimming at V came to 4 bases and at J to 0 bases, leaving 8 bases not matched to a gene. The germline V gene has CDR1 SGHRS and CDR2 YFSETQ. The CDR3 covers 16 residues. CDR3 nucleotide sequence: TGCGCCAGCAGCCCGGACAGGGCGTCAATGAACACTGAAGCTTTCTTT. This gives the protein CASSPDRASMNTEAFF.

The CDR3 sequence is CASSAGTHESPLHF. In nucleotides, the CDR3 is TGTGCCAGCAGCGCCGGGACACACGAGTCACCCCTCCACTTT. The rearrangement uses TRBV12-3 or TRBV12-4 and TRBJ1-6; weak D call: TRBD1 (6 bases). V gave up 6 bases and J gave up 10 bases, with 16 bases separating them. The CDR3 consists of 14 residues.

In this sample, this clonotype turned up many times. Here the CDR3 DNA reads TGTGCCAGTAGTATACTAGCGGGGGGGCTTGCGTCGGGCTATGAGCAGTTCTTC. This encodes CASSILAGGLASGYEQFF. J is TRBJ2-1 and V is TRBV19; 12 nucleotides match TRBD2. The V and J ends lost 2 bases and 8 bases, in that order; junction bases with no gene match: 13. CDR1 is LNHDA, CDR2 SQIVND, per germline (reference sequence). The CDR3 is made up of 18 amino acids.

This chain connects TRBV6-5 to TRBJ2-3, with D possibly TRBD1 on 6 matching bases. The CDR3 is 17 residues long. Germline V gene lookup returns CDR1 MNHEY and CDR2 SVGAGI. V lost 6 bases and J lost 3, with 22 bases in between. The chain's CDR3 is CASRLTGNPRVTDTQYF. CDR3 coding DNA: TGTGCCAGCAGACTTACAGGGAACCCTAGGGTAACAGATACGCAGTATTTT.

This clonotype was recorded a few times. V gene TRBV24-1 combines with J gene TRBJ2-1; TRBD2 matches at 15 bases. The trim removed 3 bases at V and 6 bases at J, leaving 14 bases unmatched. This CDR3 comprises 20 residues. In germline, CDR1 is KGHDR, CDR2 SFDVKD. The CDR3 bases are TGTGCCACCAGTGATGCCCCCGGACTAGCGGGAGGGCCGCGGGGCAATGAGCAGTTCTTC. This gives the protein CATSDAPGLAGGPRGNEQFF.

The chain uses TRBV5-1 and TRBJ1-5; TRBD1 is a possible D gene (6 bases). Germline-derived CDR1 and CDR2 are SGHRS and YFSETQ. The CDR3 consists of 16 residues. Trimming cost V 5 bases and J 5 bases, with 20 bases left between them. CDR3 loop: CASRATEQGGHQPQHF. The CDR3, as DNA: TGCGCCAGCAGGGCGACTGAACAGGGAGGTCATCAGCCCCAGCATTTT.